Only one count was recorded for the clone carrying this T cell receptor beta chain. Its target is not known. RNA amounts of roughly 0.5 to 1 ug underwent reverse transcription with random hexamers. Amplification of the TCR beta CDR3 was carried out by immunoSEQ multiplex PCR, which spanned a total of 54 Vbeta and 13 Jbeta segments. TCRdb passed the immunoSEQ multiplex PCR reads through MiXCR, listing each CDR3 protein once. The sample has more than 150,000 distinct CDR3 sequences, around 94% seen once. The data belong to a study of CD8 T cells in Susac syndrome. Study results and limitations: As the study acknowledged, the number of individuals who were part of its TCR sequencing and HLA analysis was relatively small.

V gave up 1 base and J gave up 5 bases, with 11 bases separating them. CDR3 length equals 14 residues. Germline CDR1 SGHTA, CDR2 FQGNSA. From blood CD8+ and CD4+ T cells, the TCR beta chain was sequenced. Negative isolation yielded the CD8+ and CD4+ T cells, while FACS enriched the TEMRA cells. The V and J genes are TRBV7-2 and TRBJ2-5; possibly TRBD1 for D (6 bases). This clonotype was sampled from a human donor in good health. The sequencing input was CD4+ T cells from PBMCs. The CDR3 DNA reads as TGTGCCAGCAGCTTAGGGCCTAGGGGGGAGACCCAGTACTTC. Amino acid sequence: CASSLGPRGETQYF. Full variable domain (rest looked up from reference TRBV7-2 and TRBJ2-5): GAGVSQSPSNKVTEKGKDVELRCDPISGHTALYWYRQSLGQGLEFLIYFQGNSAPDKSGLPSDRFSAERTGGSVSTLTIQRTQQEDSAVYLCASSLGPRGETQYFGPGTRLLVL.